This T cell receptor beta chain was observed in a study of PD-1 blockade in classical Hodgkin lymphoma. The CDR3 is 13 amino acids. With 11 bases removed from V and 5 bases from J, the gap between germline ends came to 17 bases. Germline CDR1 MNHEY, CDR2 SVGAGI. All the patients suffered relapse after autologous stem cell transplantation, and brentuximab vedotin exposure differed. Study-level findings and limits: Complete responders matched newly diagnosed patients in baseline diversity. At baseline, newly diagnosed patients reportedly showed less TCR diversity than healthy donors.

Produced via immunoSEQ multiplex PCR; TCRdb's table is partial and in-frame only. This table holds some 84,000 clones, about nine tenths found once. On this clone itself: Its antigen is undetermined.

The sequence was obtained from a human donor with classical Hodgkin lymphoma. The sequencing here drew on peripheral blood mononuclear cells (PBMCs), taken at baseline. V usage is TRBV6-5 and J usage is TRBJ2-3; D could derive from TRBD1 or TRBD2 (7 bases each). The CDR3 region has the DNA TGTGCCGCAGGGGGAGGGGTGGGAGATACGCAGTATTTT. It specifies CAAGGGVGDTQYF.